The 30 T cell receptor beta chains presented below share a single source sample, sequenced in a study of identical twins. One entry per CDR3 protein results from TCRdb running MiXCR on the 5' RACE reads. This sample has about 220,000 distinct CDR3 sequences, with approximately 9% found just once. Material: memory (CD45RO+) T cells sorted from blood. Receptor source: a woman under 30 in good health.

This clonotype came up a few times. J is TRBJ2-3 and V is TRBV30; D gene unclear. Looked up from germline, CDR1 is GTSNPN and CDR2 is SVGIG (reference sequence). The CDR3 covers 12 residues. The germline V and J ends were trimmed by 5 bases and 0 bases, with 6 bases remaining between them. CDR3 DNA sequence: TGTGCCTGGTCTGACAGCACAGATACGCAGTATTTT. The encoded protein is CAWSDSTDTQYF. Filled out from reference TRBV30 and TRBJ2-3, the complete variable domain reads SQTIHQWPATLVQPVGSPLSLECTVEGTSNPNLYWYRQAAGRGLQLLFYSVGIGQISSEVPQNLSASRPQDRQFILSSKKLLLSDSGFYLCAWSDSTDTQYFGPGTRLTVL.

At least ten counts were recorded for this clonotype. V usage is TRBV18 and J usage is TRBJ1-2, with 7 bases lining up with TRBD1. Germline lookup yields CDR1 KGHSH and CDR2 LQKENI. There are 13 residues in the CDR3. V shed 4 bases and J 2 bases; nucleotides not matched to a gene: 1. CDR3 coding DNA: TGTGCCAGCTCACAGGGACAGAACTATGGCTACACCTTC. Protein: CASSQGQNYGYTF.

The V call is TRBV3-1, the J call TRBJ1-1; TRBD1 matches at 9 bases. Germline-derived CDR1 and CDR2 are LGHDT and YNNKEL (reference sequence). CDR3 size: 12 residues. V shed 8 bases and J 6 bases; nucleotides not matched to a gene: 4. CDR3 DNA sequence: TGTGCCAGCCGACAGGGGGAGGCTGAAGCTTTCTTT. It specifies CASRQGEAEAFF.

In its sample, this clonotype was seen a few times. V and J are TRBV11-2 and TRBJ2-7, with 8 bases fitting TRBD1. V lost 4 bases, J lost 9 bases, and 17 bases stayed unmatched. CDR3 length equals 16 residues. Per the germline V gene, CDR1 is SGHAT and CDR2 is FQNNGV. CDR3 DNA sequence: TGTGCCAGCAGCTCGATCCGGGACAGGCAGCTTCGTCGGCAGTACTTC. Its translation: CASSSIRDRQLRRQYF.

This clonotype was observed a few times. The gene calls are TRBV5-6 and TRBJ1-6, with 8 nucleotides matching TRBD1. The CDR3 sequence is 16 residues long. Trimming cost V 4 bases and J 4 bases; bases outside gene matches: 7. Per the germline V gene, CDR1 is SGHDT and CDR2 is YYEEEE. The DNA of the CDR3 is TGTGCCAGCAGCCCGACCGGGACAGGTTATAATTCACCCCTCCACTTT. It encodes CASSPTGTGYNSPLHF.

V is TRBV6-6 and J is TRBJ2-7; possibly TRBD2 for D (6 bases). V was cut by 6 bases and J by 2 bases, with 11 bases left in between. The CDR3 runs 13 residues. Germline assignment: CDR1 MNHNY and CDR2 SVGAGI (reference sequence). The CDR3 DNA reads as TGTGCCAGCAGGTTGGGGGGACCCTACGAGCAGTACTTC. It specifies CASRLGGPYEQYF.

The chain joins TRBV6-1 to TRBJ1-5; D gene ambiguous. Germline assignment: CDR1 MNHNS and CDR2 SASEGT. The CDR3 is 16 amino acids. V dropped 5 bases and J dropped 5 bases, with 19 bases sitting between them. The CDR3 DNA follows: TGTGCCAGCAGTCCAGGCTCCCCAACCTACTATCAGCCCCAGCATTTT. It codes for CASSPGSPTYYQPQHF.

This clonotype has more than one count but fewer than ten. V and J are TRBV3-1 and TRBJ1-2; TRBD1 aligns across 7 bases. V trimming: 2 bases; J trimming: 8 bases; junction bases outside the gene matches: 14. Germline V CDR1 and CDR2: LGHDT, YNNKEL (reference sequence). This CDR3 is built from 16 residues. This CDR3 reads CASSQSPQGGVEGYTF. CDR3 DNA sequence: TGTGCCAGCAGCCAATCCCCCCAGGGGGGGGTGGAAGGCTACACCTTC.

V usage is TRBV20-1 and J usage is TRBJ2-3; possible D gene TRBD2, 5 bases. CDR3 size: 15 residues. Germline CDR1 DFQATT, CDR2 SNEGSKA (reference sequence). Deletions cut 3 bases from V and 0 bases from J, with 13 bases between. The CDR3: CSASLRDSSTDTQYF. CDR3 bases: TGCAGTGCTAGTCTACGGGATTCTAGCACAGATACGCAGTATTTT.

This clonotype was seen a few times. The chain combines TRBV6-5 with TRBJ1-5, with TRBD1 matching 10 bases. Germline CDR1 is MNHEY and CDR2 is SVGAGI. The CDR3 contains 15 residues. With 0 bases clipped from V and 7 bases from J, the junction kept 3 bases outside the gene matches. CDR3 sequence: CASSYSGTGAQPQHF. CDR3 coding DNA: TGTGCCAGCAGTTACTCGGGGACAGGGGCACAGCCCCAGCATTTT.

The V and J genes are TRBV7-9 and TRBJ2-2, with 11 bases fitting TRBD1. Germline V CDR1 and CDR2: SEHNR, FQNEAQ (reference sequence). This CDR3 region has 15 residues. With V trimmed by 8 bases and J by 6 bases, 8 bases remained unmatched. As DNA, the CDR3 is TGTGCCAGCCGCACTCCGGGACAGGGGGCCGGGGAGCTGTTTTTT. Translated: CASRTPGQGAGELFF.

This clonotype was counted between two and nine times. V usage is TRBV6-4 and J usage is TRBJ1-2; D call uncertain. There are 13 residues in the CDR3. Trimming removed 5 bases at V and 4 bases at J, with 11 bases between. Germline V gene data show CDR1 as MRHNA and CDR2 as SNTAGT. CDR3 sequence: CASSPSVGYGYTF. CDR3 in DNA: TGTGCCAGCAGTCCCAGCGTGGGCTATGGCTACACCTTC.

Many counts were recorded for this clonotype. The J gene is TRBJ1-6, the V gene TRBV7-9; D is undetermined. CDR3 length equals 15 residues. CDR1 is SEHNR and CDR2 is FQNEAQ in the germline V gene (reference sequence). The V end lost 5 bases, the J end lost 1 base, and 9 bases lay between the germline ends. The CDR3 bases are TGTGCCAGCAGCCCGGTTGGGTCCTATAATTCACCCCTCCACTTT. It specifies CASSPVGSYNSPLHF.

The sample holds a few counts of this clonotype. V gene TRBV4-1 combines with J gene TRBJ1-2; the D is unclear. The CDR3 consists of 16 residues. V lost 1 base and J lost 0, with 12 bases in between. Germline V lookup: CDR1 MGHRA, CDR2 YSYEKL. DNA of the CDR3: TGCGCCAGCAGCCAAGGAGACGCAGTAGCTAACTATGGCTACACCTTC. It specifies CASSQGDAVANYGYTF.

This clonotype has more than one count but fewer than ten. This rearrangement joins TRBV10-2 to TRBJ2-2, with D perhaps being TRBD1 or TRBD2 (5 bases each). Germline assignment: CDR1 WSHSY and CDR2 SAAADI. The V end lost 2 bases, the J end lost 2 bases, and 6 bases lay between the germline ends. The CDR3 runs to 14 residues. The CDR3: CASSERGNTGELFF. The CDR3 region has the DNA TGCGCCAGCAGTGAGCGGGGCAACACCGGGGAGCTGTTTTTT.

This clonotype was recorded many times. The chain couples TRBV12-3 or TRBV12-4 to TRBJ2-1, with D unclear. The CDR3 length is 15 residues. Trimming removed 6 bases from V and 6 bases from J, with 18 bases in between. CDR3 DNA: TGTGCCAGCAGCTCCCGTCAAGGTTCTGTCAATGAGCAGTTCTTC. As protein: CASSSRQGSVNEQFF.

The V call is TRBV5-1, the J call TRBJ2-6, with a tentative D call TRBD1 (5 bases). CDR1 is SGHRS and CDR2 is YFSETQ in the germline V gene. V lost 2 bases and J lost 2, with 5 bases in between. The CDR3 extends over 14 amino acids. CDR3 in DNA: TGCGCCAGCAGCTTCAGGGCTGGGGCCAACGTCCTGACTTTC. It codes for CASSFRAGANVLTF.

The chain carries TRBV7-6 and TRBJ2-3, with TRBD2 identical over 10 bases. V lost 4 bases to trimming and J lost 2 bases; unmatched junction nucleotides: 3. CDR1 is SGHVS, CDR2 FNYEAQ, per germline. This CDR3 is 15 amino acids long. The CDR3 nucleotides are TGTGCCAGCAGCTCGCTAGCGGGGGCCACAGATACGCAGTATTTT. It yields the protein CASSSLAGATDTQYF.

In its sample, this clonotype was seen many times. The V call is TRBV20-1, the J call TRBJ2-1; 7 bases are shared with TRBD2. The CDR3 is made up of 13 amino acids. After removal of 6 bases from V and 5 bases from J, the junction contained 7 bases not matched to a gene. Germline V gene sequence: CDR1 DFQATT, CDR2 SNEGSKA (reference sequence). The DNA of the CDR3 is TGCAGTGCGCACACTAGCGCTAACAATGAGCAGTTCTTC. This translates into CSAHTSANNEQFF.

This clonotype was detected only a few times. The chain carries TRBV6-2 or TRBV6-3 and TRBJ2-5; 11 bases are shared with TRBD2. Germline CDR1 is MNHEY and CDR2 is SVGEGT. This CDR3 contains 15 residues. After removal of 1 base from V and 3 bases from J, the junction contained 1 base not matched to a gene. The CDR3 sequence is CASSYLGLAEETQYF. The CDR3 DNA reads TGTGCCAGCAGTTACTTGGGACTAGCGGAAGAGACCCAGTACTTC.

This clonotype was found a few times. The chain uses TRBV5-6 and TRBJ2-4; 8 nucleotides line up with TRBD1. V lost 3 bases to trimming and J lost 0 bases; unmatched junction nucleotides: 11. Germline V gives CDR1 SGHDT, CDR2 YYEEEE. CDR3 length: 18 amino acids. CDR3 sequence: CASSSYAAGQVAKNIQYF. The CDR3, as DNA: TGTGCCAGCAGCTCCTACGCTGCGGGACAGGTAGCCAAAAACATTCAGTACTTC.

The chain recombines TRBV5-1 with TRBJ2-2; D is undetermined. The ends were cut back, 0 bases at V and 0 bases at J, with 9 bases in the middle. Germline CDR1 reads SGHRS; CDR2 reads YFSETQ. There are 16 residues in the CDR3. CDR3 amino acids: CASSLVVGSNTGELFF. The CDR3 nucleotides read TGCGCCAGCAGCTTGGTGGTGGGATCGAACACCGGGGAGCTGTTTTTT.

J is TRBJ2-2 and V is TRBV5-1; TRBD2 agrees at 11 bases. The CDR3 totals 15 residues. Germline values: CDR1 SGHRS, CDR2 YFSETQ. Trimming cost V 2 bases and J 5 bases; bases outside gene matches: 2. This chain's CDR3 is CASSLLAGETGELFF. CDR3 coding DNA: TGCGCCAGCAGCTTACTAGCGGGAGAAACCGGGGAGCTGTTTTTT. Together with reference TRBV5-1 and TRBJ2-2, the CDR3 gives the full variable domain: KAGVTQTPRYLIKTRGQQVTLSCSPISGHRSVSWYQQTPGQGLQFLFEYFSETQRNKGNFPGRFSGRQFSNSRSEMNVSTLELGDSALYLCASSLLAGETGELFFGEGSRLTVL.

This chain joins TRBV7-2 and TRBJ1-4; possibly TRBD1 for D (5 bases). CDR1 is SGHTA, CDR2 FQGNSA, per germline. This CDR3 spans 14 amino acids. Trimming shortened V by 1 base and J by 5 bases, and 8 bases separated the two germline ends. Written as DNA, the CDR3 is TGTGCCAGCAGCTTAGATTGGACAAATGAAAAACTGTTTTTT. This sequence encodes CASSLDWTNEKLFF. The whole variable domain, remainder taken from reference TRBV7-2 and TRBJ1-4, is GAGVSQSPSNKVTEKGKDVELRCDPISGHTALYWYRQSLGQGLEFLIYFQGNSAPDKSGLPSDRFSAERTGGSVSTLTIQRTQQEDSAVYLCASSLDWTNEKLFFGSGTQLSVL.

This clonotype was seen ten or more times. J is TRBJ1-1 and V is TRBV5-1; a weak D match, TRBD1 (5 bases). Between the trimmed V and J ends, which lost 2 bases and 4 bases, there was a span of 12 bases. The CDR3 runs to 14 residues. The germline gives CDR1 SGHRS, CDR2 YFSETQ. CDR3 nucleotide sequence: TGCGCCAGCAGCTTCCAAGGGGAGGGCACTGAAGCTTTCTTT. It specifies CASSFQGEGTEAFF. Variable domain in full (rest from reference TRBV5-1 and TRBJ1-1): KAGVTQTPRYLIKTRGQQVTLSCSPISGHRSVSWYQQTPGQGLQFLFEYFSETQRNKGNFPGRFSGRQFSNSRSEMNVSTLELGDSALYLCASSFQGEGTEAFFGQGTRLTVV.

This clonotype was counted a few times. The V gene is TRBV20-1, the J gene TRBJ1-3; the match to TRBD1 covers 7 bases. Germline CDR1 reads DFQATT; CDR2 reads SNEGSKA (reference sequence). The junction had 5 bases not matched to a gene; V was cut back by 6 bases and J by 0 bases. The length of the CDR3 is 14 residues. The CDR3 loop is CSATGINSGNTIYF. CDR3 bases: TGCAGTGCGACAGGGATCAACTCTGGAAACACCATATATTTT.

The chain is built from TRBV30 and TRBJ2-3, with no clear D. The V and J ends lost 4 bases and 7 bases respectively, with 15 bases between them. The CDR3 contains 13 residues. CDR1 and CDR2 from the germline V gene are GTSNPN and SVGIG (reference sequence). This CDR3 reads CAWNIGVENTQYF. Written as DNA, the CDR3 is TGTGCCTGGAATATAGGTGTGGAAAATACGCAGTATTTT.

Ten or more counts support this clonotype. CDR3 bases: TGCGCCAGCAGCCGGGATTACAATGAGCAGTTCTTC. Its protein is CASSRDYNEQFF. V usage is TRBV5-1 and J usage is TRBJ2-1; D is possibly TRBD2 (5 bases). Trimming removed 4 bases at V and 4 bases at J, with 6 bases between. Germline V gives CDR1 SGHRS, CDR2 YFSETQ. This CDR3 contains 12 residues.

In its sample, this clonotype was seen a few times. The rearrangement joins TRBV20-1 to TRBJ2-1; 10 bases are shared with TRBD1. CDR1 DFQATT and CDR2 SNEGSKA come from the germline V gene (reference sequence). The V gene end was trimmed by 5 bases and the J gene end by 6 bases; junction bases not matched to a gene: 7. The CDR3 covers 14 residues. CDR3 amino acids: CSAAGDRGLNEQFF. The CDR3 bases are TGCAGTGCTGCCGGGGACAGGGGTCTCAATGAGCAGTTCTTC.

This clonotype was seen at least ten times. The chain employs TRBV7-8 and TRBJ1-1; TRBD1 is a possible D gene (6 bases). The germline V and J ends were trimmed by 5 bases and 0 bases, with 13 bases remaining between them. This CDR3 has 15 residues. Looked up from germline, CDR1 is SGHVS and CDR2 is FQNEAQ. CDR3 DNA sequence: TGTGCCAGCAGCCCTCGACAGGTAATGAACACTGAAGCTTTCTTT. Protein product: CASSPRQVMNTEAFF.